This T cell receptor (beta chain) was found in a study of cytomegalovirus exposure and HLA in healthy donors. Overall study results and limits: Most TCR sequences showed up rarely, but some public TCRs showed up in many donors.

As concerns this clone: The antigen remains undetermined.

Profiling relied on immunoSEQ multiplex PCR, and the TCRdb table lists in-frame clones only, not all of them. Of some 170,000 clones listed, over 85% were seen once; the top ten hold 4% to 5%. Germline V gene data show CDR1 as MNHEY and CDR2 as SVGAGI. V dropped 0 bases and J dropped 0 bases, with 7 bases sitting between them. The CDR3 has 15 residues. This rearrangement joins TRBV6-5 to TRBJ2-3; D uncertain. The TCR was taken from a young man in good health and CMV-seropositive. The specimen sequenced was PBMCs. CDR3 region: CASSYSMTSTDTQYF. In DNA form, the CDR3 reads TGTGCCAGCAGTTACTCGATGACTAGCACAGATACGCAGTATTTT.